The entry below describes one T cell receptor beta chain. The antigen remains unidentified. Method: immunoSEQ multiplex PCR; TCRdb's copy keeps in-frame clones and lacks some. Of about 150,000 clones in the sample, about nine tenths were seen once. This sample is drawn from a study of T cell responses to AZD1222 COVID-19 vaccine. CDR1 is LGHDT, CDR2 YNNKEL, per germline (reference sequence). Unmatched junction bases numbered 8, after V lost 4 bases and J lost 2 bases. This CDR3 has 16 amino acids. General observations from the study: Spike-specific TCR depth and breadth grew after two AZD1222 doses.

The gene calls are TRBV3-1 (or the pseudogene TRBV3-2) and TRBJ2-3, with 8 bases identical to TRBD2. This TCR was recovered from an adult in good health. Material: peripheral blood, obtained on day 0 of AZD1222 vaccination. The CDR3 nucleotides read TGTGCCAGCAGCCCTTGGAATAGCGGGGCCACAGATACGCAGTATTTT. The encoded protein is CASSPWNSGATDTQYF.